This is a list of T cell receptor beta chains from one sample in a study of post-analysis software for immune sequencing data. TCRdb itself ran the PCR reads through MiXCR, one entry per CDR3 protein. Of hundreds of thousands of distinct CDR3 sequences in the sample, approximately 60% were seen once. Sequenced: blood. The receptors shown here come from a girl aged 2 to 10 with multiple sclerosis. CDR3s include the opening cysteine and the closing phenylalanine or tryptophan. A D gene is named only where the DNA matches it firmly. For some rows the clone size is stated as once, few or many, or as a class when expanded; others skip it.

d_call clone_size j_call v_call cdr3_aa cdr3_nt
TRBD1 NA TRBJ1-2 TRBV4-2 CASSQVPTGVDYGYTF TGTGCCAGCAGCCAAGTCCCAACAGGGGTCGACTATGGCTACACCTTC
NA NA TRBJ1-3 TRBV7-2 CASSLAWGNTIYF TGTGCCAGCAGCTTAGCTTGGGGGAACACCATATATTTT
NA few TRBJ1-5 TRBV7-6 CASSNGDNQPQHF TGTGCCAGCAGCAATGGGGATAATCAGCCCCAGCATTTT
NA NA TRBJ2-5 TRBV24-1 CATSQTAYQETQYF TGTGCCACCAGCCAGACAGCTTACCAAGAGACCCAGTACTTC
NA NA TRBJ1-1 TRBV9 CASSPDPTGNTEAFF TGTGCCAGCAGCCCTGACCCGACAGGGAACACTGAAGCTTTCTTT
NA NA TRBJ1-6 TRBV5-1 CASSRIGGGNSPLHF TGCGCCAGCAGCAGGATCGGAGGGGGGAATTCACCCCTCCACTTT
TRBD1 NA TRBJ2-5 TRBV5-1 CASSFTGGREETQYF TGCGCCAGCAGCTTTACAGGGGGCAGGGAGGAGACCCAGTACTTC
NA NA TRBJ2-7 TRBV27 CASSLSAGQRTYEQYF TGTGCCAGCAGTTTATCAGCGGGACAGAGAACCTACGAGCAGTACTTC
TRBD1 NA TRBJ1-2 TRBV20-1 CSQHDREGYGYTF TGCAGTCAACACGACAGGGAAGGCTATGGCTACACCTTC
TRBD2 NA TRBJ2-3 TRBV2 CASSEVGAGGDTQYF TGTGCCAGCAGTGAAGTCGGGGCGGGAGGAGATACGCAGTATTTT
TRBD2 NA TRBJ2-5 TRBV11-2 CASSLGLAGGFEETQYF TGTGCCAGCAGCTTAGGACTAGCGGGGGGCTTCGAGGAGACCCAGTACTTC
NA NA TRBJ2-5 TRBV11-2 CASTPSPGRETQYF TGTGCCAGCACCCCGTCTCCAGGGAGGGAGACCCAGTACTTC
TRBD1 NA TRBJ1-2 TRBV4-3 CASSQAGQKFYGYTF TGCGCCAGCAGCCAGGCGGGACAGAAATTCTATGGCTACACCTTC
NA NA TRBJ1-1 TRBV10-3 CAISERQENTEAFF TGTGCCATCAGCGAGAGACAGGAGAACACTGAAGCTTTCTTT
TRBD2 NA TRBJ2-5 TRBV20-1 CSASSRLAGGIQETQYF TGCAGTGCTAGTTCTAGACTAGCGGGAGGGATTCAAGAGACCCAGTACTTC
NA NA TRBJ2-4 TRBV6-5 CASSYSTSLLAKNIQYF TGTGCCAGCAGTTACTCTACTAGTCTGCTAGCCAAAAACATTCAGTACTTC
NA NA TRBJ2-7 TRBV6-5 CASSTPGPRPDEQYF TGTGCCAGCAGTACCCCGGGACCACGGCCGGACGAGCAGTACTTC
NA NA TRBJ2-6 TRBV7-2 CASSLGEQVQPRVLTF TGTGCCAGCAGCTTAGGGGAACAGGTCCAACCCCGTGTCCTGACTTTC
NA few TRBJ2-5 TRBV9 CASSLGWLETQYF TGTGCCAGCAGCCTGGGGTGGTTAGAGACCCAGTACTTC
NA NA TRBJ2-6 TRBV29-1 CSVVWAGANVLTF TGCAGCGTTGTATGGGCTGGGGCCAACGTCCTGACTTTC
NA NA TRBJ2-1 TRBV20-1 CSASEGTYNEQFF TGCAGTGCTAGTGAGGGGACCTACAATGAGCAGTTCTTC
TRBD2 NA TRBJ2-3 TRBV29-1 CSVEGLAGAPDTQYF TGCAGCGTTGAAGGCCTAGCGGGGGCCCCAGATACGCAGTATTTT
NA NA TRBJ2-7 TRBV18 CASSPGSSFTYEQYF TGTGCCAGCTCACCGGGGTCGAGTTTTACCTACGAGCAGTACTTC
NA NA TRBJ1-2 TRBV11-2 CASSPQGSLGYTF TGTGCCAGCAGCCCTCAGGGTTCTCTTGGCTACACCTTC
TRBD1 NA TRBJ1-6 TRBV4-3 CASSQGSAGTGGSPLHF TGCGCCAGCAGCCAAGGGTCGGCCGGGACAGGGGGCTCACCCCTCCACTTT
TRBD1 NA TRBJ2-1 TRBV11-3 CASTTGGRGEQFF TGTGCCAGCACCACAGGGGGGAGAGGTGAGCAGTTCTTC
NA NA TRBJ1-1 TRBV12-3/TRBV12-4 CASSLRRVDTEAFF TGTGCCAGCAGTTTACGTCGGGTTGACACTGAAGCTTTCTTT
NA NA TRBJ2-6 TRBV7-6 CASTSQGPISGANVLTF TGTGCCAGCACCTCTCAGGGGCCCATCTCTGGGGCCAACGTCCTGACTTTC
NA NA TRBJ1-1 TRBV13 CASSDGLGQNTEAFF TGTGCCAGCAGCGACGGTTTAGGACAGAACACTGAAGCTTTCTTT
NA NA TRBJ2-7 TRBV9 CASSVGGPLSYEQYF TGTGCCAGCAGCGTAGGAGGGCCCCTCTCCTACGAGCAGTACTTC
TRBD2 NA TRBJ2-7 TRBV4-2 CASSQALAGGYEQYF TGTGCCAGCAGCCAAGCACTAGCGGGTGGGTACGAGCAGTACTTC
NA NA TRBJ2-5 TRBV2 CASKGSTQETQYF TGTGCCAGCAAAGGGTCTACACAAGAGACCCAGTACTTC
NA NA TRBJ1-2 TRBV29-1 CSVVFSREFGYTF TGCAGCGTTGTTTTCTCGAGGGAATTTGGCTACACCTTC
NA NA TRBJ2-2 TRBV6-1 CASSGREYTGELFF TGTGCCAGCAGTGGCAGGGAGTACACCGGGGAGCTGTTTTTT
TRBD1 NA TRBJ1-5 TRBV6-5 CASAGTGGSNQPQHF TGTGCCAGCGCAGGAACAGGGGGCAGCAATCAGCCCCAGCATTTT
TRBD1 few TRBJ2-5 TRBV6-5 CASSLDRIQETQYF TGTGCCAGCAGCCTGGACAGGATCCAAGAGACCCAGTACTTC
NA NA TRBJ1-2 TRBV14 CASSQEKSGGYTF TGTGCCAGCAGCCAAGAAAAGTCGGGAGGCTACACCTTC
TRBD1 NA TRBJ1-4 TRBV6-5 CASSYGTGGNEKLFF TGTGCCAGCAGTTACGGGACAGGGGGGAATGAAAAACTGTTTTTT
TRBD2 NA TRBJ2-3 TRBV6-2/TRBV6-3 CASGGPQRGTDTQYF TGTGCCAGCGGGGGTCCTCAGCGGGGGACAGATACGCAGTATTTT
NA NA TRBJ1-5 TRBV2 CASRGPLNGVYSNQPQHF TGTGCCAGCAGAGGACCCCTCAACGGGGTATATAGCAATCAGCCCCAGCATTTT
NA few TRBJ2-3 TRBV7-9 CASSPEGTDTQYF TGTGCCAGCAGCCCCGAGGGCACAGATACGCAGTATTTT
NA NA TRBJ1-4 TRBV20-1 CSARESSEEQLGNEKLFF TGCAGTGCTAGAGAGTCCTCGGAGGAGCAACTTGGCAATGAAAAACTGTTTTTT
TRBD1 NA TRBJ1-4 TRBV5-1 CASSLGWDRGREKLFF TGCGCCAGCAGCTTAGGTTGGGACAGGGGGCGCGAAAAACTGTTTTTT
NA NA TRBJ2-3 TRBV6-1 CASSAQTDTQYF TGTGCCAGCAGTGCCCAGACAGATACGCAGTATTTT
TRBD2 few TRBJ2-1 TRBV29-1 CSVRGVPGLANEQFF TGCAGCGTTAGGGGAGTCCCGGGACTAGCGAATGAGCAGTTCTTC
NA NA TRBJ2-3 TRBV5-1 CASSLGTGPDTQYF TGCGCCAGCAGCTTGGGAACAGGCCCAGATACGCAGTATTTT
NA once TRBJ1-5 TRBV13 CASSGRRDGDQPQHF TGTGCCAGCAGCGGACGAAGGGACGGAGATCAGCCCCAGCATTTT
NA NA TRBJ2-7 TRBV12-3/TRBV12-4 CASSSISGPGAQYF TGTGCCAGCAGTTCCATAAGCGGCCCAGGGGCCCAGTACTTC
TRBD1 NA TRBJ1-5 TRBV28 CASTRGDSPWHSNQPQHF TGTGCCAGCACCCGAGGGGACAGTCCTTGGCATAGCAATCAGCCCCAGCATTTT
TRBD2 NA TRBJ2-1 TRBV20-1 CSARNEIRTSGSRNEQFF TGCAGTGCTAGGAATGAAATTAGGACTAGCGGGAGCAGGAATGAGCAGTTCTTC
NA NA TRBJ2-1 TRBV7-3 CASTLGRPQDLILDEQFF TGTGCCAGCACCCTAGGGAGGCCTCAGGACCTCATCTTGGATGAGCAGTTCTTC